This TCR beta chain came from a study of control samples from healthy donors and cancer patients. This table comes from immunoSEQ multiplex PCR, and its TCRdb copy is limited to in-frame clones, with some not included. Of about 94,000 clones listed, around 87% are singletons. With 2 bases clipped from V and 12 bases from J, the junction kept 18 bases outside the gene matches. Germline V CDR1 and CDR2: LGHNA, YSLEER. The CDR3 runs 18 residues. The origin of this receptor is a woman aged 45 to 65 in good health. The sample was blood. The chain joins TRBV4-3 to TRBJ2-2, with 10 bases matching TRBD1. The CDR3 spells CASSQQISGTGAFVKLFF. The CDR3 nucleotides read TGCGCCAGCAGCCAACAGATCTCCGGGACAGGGGCATTCGTGAAGCTGTTTTTT.